The next 9 T cell receptor beta chains were all read from a single sample in a study of T-cell reconstitution after alpha-beta-depleted transplantation in children. Preparation of the TCRbeta library used unique molecular identifiers. TCRdb re-derived calls from the PCR reads in MiXCR, one entry per CDR3 protein. This table holds about 830,000 distinct CDR3 sequences, approximately 15% found once. The sample in question was PBMCs, mostly from graft donor cells, obtained 360 days after TCRalphabeta/CD19-depleted stem cell transplant. Receptors were obtained from a male patient aged 10 to 17 who had a stem cell transplant for acute lymphoblastic leukemia, so the T cells may come from the graft donor.

This clonotype was observed once. The V call is TRBV10-1, the J call TRBJ2-1, with TRBD2 matching 12 bases. V was pared by 2 bases and J by 8 bases, with 7 bases of the junction left unmatched. The CDR3 extends over 16 amino acids. CDR1 WNHNN and CDR2 SYGVQD come from the germline V gene (reference sequence). CDR3 loop: CASSERTSGRTHEQFF. CDR3 coding DNA: TGCGCCAGCAGTGAGAGAACTAGCGGGAGGACCCATGAGCAGTTCTTC.

The V and J genes are TRBV7-3 and TRBJ2-2; 8 bases match TRBD2. V lost 5 bases and J lost 0; bases outside the gene matches: 5. CDR3 length equals 16 residues. The germline gives CDR1 SGHTA, CDR2 FQGTGA. As DNA, the CDR3 is TGTGCCAGCAGCCTGAGACTAGCGACGAACACCGGGGAGCTGTTTTTT. This sequence encodes CASSLRLATNTGELFF.

This clonotype occurred many times. This sequence joins TRBV10-3 and TRBJ2-7; 7 bases agree with TRBD2. CDR3 size: 18 residues. V was clipped by 6 bases and J by 5 bases; unmatched bases: 22. The germline V gene encodes CDR1 ENHRY and CDR2 SYGVKD. DNA of the CDR3: TGTGCCATCAGGGTCTCTCGGGTTGGCCAGCGGGAACTCGACGAGCAGTACTTC. It encodes CAIRVSRVGQRELDEQYF.

The chain uses TRBV12-3 or TRBV12-4 and TRBJ2-3, with D perhaps being TRBD1 or TRBD2 (5 bases each). The V end was cut by 4 bases, the J end by 2 bases, with 13 bases between. This CDR3 spans 15 amino acids. In DNA form, the CDR3 reads TGTGCCAGCAGTTCGGGGACGAGCAACACAGATACGCAGTATTTT. Translating it yields CASSSGTSNTDTQYF.

This clonotype was seen a few times. The V gene is TRBV29-1, the J gene TRBJ2-7, with D possibly being TRBD1 (6 bases). V was cut by 1 base and J by 2 bases, with 12 bases left in between. The CDR3 spans 14 residues. Germline CDR1 reads SQVTM; CDR2 reads ANQGSEA. Written as DNA, the CDR3 is TGCAGCGTTGAAGGCCTGGACAGTGCCTACGAGCAGTACTTC. This sequence encodes CSVEGLDSAYEQYF.

The chain uses TRBV5-1 and TRBJ1-2; possibly TRBD1 for D (6 bases). The V end lost 3 bases, the J end lost 4 bases, and 10 bases lay between the germline ends. The germline V gene encodes CDR1 SGHRS and CDR2 YFSETQ. The CDR3 loop spans 13 amino acids. The CDR3 nucleotides read TGCGCCAGCAGCTACAGGGAGGGCTATGGCTACACCTTC. Its protein product is CASSYREGYGYTF.

This clonotype showed up just a few times. The chain has TRBV12-3 or TRBV12-4 and TRBJ2-7; D possibly corresponds to TRBD2 (5 bases). V lost 5 bases, J lost 6 bases, and 17 bases lay in between. This CDR3 is 14 amino acids long. In DNA form, the CDR3 reads TGTGCCAGCAGTGTCCGGGAAGGCACTTTCGAGCAGTACTTC. Its protein is CASSVREGTFEQYF.

This clonotype showed up just a few times. This chain joins TRBV3-1 and TRBJ2-3, with TRBD1 matching over 9 bases. J was trimmed by 2 bases and V by 6 bases; bases with no gene match: 6. Germline V CDR1 and CDR2: LGHDT, YNNKEL (reference sequence). The CDR3 is 15 residues long. The CDR3: CASRHRGRDTDTQYF. The CDR3 DNA reads TGTGCCAGCAGGCACAGGGGGCGCGACACAGATACGCAGTATTTT.

This rearrangement joins TRBV5-1 to TRBJ2-7; TRBD1 matches at 8 bases. The length of the CDR3 is 15 residues. CDR1 is SGHRS, CDR2 YFSETQ, per germline. The ends lost 2 bases at V and 3 bases at J; junction bases unmatched: 7. The CDR3 DNA follows: TGCGCCAGCAGCTTCCGACAGGGGCGCCTCTACGAGCAGTACTTC. Its translation: CASSFRQGRLYEQYF.